This T cell receptor (beta chain) came from a study of shared clonotypes between healthy human individuals. General study points: Clonotype sharing across several donors was observed for about 5.2% of naive CD4 clonotypes.

A remark on this clone: Its cognate antigen is unknown.

CD45RO-negative cells were positively selected for CCR7, leaving out terminally differentiated effector memory CD45RA+ cells. Method: immunoSEQ multiplex PCR; TCRdb's copy keeps in-frame clones and lacks some. The sample yields around 2.1 million clones, just over 90% seen once. The material sequenced was naive CD8+ T cells from PBMCs. The sequence was collected from a man aged 18 to 30 in good health. Some clones in this sample may be carry-over from other donors' samples.

The CDR3 DNA is TGTGCCAGCAGCCCTCGGACAGGGGGGACCTACGAGCAGTACTTC. Its protein product is CASSPRTGGTYEQYF. This chain joins TRBV7-7 and TRBJ2-7; 10 positions agree with TRBD1. Germline CDR1 reads SSHAT; CDR2 reads FNYEAQ (reference sequence). The CDR3 is 15 amino acids. V was pared by 5 bases and J by 2 bases, with 6 bases of the junction left unmatched.